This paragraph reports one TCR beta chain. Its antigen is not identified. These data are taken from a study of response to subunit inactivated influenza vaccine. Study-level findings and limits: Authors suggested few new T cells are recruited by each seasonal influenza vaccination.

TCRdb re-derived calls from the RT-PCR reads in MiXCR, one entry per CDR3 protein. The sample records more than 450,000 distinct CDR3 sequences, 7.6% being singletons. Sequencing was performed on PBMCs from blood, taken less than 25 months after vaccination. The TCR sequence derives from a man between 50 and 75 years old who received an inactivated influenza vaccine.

CDR3 nucleotide sequence: TGTGCCACCTCAGGCTACTACGAGCAGTACTTC. It encodes CATSGYYEQYF. The chain recombines TRBV6-2 or TRBV6-3 with TRBJ2-7; D is ambiguous. The V gene's germline CDR1 is MNHEY and CDR2 SVGEGT. The V end was cut by 10 bases, the J end by 3 bases, with 10 bases between. This CDR3 has 11 amino acids.